Below, one TCR beta chain is given with its context. The data stem from a study of control samples from healthy donors and cancer patients. Produced via immunoSEQ multiplex PCR; TCRdb's table is partial and in-frame only. The data contain under 450,000 clones, around 90% of them singletons. The clonotype was recovered from a man aged 35-49 years with head and neck cancer. Sequenced input: PBMCs.

In DNA form, the CDR3 reads TGCGCCAGCAGTCAACGTTGGGCTTTCTTT. This codes for CASSQRWAFF. This chain joins TRBV23-1 and TRBJ1-1, with D uncertain. TRBV23-1 is identified as an open reading frame with a role that is uncertain. The CDR3 has 10 amino acids. The V and J ends lost 2 bases and 11 bases respectively, with 6 bases between them.